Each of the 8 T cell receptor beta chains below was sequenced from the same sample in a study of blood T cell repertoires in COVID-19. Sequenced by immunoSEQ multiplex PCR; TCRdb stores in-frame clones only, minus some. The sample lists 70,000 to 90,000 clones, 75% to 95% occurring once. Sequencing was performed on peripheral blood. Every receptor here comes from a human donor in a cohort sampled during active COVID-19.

The CDR3 spells CASSLSGGERYNEQFF. CDR3 coding DNA: TGTGCCAGCAGCTTAAGCGGGGGGGAGCGTTACAATGAGCAGTTCTTC. V is TRBV9 and J is TRBJ2-1; 10 bases agree with TRBD2. Germline trimming cut 4 bases from V and 4 bases from J; bases unmatched to any gene: 8. Germline CDR1 SGDLS, CDR2 YYNGEE. The CDR3 covers 16 residues.

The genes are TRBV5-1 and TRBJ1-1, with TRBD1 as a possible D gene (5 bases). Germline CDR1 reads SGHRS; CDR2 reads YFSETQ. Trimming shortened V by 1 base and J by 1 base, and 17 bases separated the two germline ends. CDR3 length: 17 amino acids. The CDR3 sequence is CASSLRVGQARNTEAFF. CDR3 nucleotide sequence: TGCGCCAGCAGCTTGAGAGTGGGGCAGGCGAGGAACACTGAAGCTTTCTTT.

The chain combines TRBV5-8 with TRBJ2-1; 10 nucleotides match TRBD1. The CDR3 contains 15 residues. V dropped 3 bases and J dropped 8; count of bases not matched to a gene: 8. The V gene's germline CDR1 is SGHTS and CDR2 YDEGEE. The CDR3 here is CASSSDRGVWHEQFF. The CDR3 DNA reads TGTGCCAGCAGCTCGGACAGGGGGGTTTGGCATGAGCAGTTCTTC.

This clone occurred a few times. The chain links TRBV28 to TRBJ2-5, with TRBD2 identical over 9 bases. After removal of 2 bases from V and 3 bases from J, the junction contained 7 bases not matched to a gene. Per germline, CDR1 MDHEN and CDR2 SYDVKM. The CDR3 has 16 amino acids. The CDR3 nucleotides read TGTGCCAGCAGTTTACGGGAACTAGCGGGTAAAGAGACCCAGTACTTC. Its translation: CASSLRELAGKETQYF. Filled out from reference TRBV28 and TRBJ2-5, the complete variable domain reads DVKVTQSSRYLVKRTGEKVFLECVQDMDHENMFWYRQDPGLGLRLIYFSYDVKMKEKGDIPEGYSVSREKKERFSLILESASTNQTSMYLCASSLRELAGKETQYFGPGTRLLVL.

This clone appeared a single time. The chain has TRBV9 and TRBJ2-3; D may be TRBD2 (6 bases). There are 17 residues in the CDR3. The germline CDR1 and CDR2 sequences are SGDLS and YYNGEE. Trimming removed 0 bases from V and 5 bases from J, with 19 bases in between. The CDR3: CASSVGPGGVGEDTQYF. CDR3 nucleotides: TGTGCCAGCAGCGTAGGACCAGGCGGGGTGGGTGAAGATACGCAGTATTTT.

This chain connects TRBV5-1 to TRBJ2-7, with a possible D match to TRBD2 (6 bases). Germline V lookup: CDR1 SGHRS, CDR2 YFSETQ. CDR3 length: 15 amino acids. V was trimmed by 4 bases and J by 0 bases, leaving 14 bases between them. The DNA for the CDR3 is TGCGCCAGCAGCCCTGGAGGGCCCGACTCCTACGAGCAGTACTTC. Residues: CASSPGGPDSYEQYF.

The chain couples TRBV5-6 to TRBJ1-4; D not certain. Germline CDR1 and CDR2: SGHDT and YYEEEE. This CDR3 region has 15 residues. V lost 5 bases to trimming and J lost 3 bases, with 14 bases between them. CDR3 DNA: TGTGCCAGCAGACCTCTCTGGGCGCCTAATGAAAAACTGTTTTTT. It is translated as CASRPLWAPNEKLFF. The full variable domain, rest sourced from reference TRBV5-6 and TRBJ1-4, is DAGVTQSPTHLIKTRGQQVTLRCSPKSGHDTVSWYQQALGQGPQFIFQYYEEEERQRGNFPDRFSGHQFPNYSSELNVNALLLGDSALYLCASRPLWAPNEKLFFGSGTQLSVL.

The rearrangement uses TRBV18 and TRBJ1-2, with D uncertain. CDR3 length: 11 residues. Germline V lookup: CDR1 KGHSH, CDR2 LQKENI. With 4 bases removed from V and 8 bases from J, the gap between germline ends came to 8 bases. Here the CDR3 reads CASSRQGGYTF. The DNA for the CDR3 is TGTGCCAGCTCACGACAAGGCGGCTACACCTTC.